A single T cell receptor beta chain is shown here with its context. In the original processing: Estimation of nucleated cell counts was performed using reference gene primer amplification. Assay used: immunoSEQ multiplex PCR; TCRdb lists only in-frame clones, some missing. Clone size and V and J calls were adopted from that table, with D and trimming inferred from the DNA. The table has approximately 300,000 clones, roughly 83% seen once. The data are from a study of blood T cell repertoires in COVID-19. Study-wide background: Samples taken during acute and convalescent COVID-19 were collected in the United States, Italy and Spain. T cells, B-cell-depleted T cells, or PBMCs supplied cDNA or gDNA.

Per germline, CDR1 SQVTM and CDR2 ANQGSEA. V dropped 6 bases and J dropped 10; count of bases not matched to a gene: 11. CDR3 length equals 13 residues. The specimen was peripheral blood. V gene TRBV29-1 combines with J gene TRBJ2-2, with 7 bases fitting TRBD1. The sequence derives from a woman in her fifties or sixties with acute or convalescent COVID-19. For the CDR3, the DNA is TGCAGCGTGGGAGAGGGGGCGAGCGAGGAGCTGTTTTTT. It yields the protein CSVGEGASEELFF.